The 11 T cell receptor beta chains below all came from one sample that was sequenced in a study of blood T cell repertoires in COVID-19. Only in-frame clones appear in the TCRdb table, and some are missing; sequencing was by immunoSEQ multiplex PCR. In the table there are over 200,000 clones, over 75% of which are singletons. Sample: peripheral blood. The receptors were gathered from a human donor in a cohort sampled during active COVID-19.

The chain couples TRBV7-2 to TRBJ2-7; possibly TRBD1 for D (5 bases). Looked up from germline, CDR1 is SGHTA and CDR2 is FQGNSA. The CDR3 spans 13 residues. Trimming removed 5 bases from V and 2 bases from J, with 10 bases in between. The CDR3 loop reads CASSQGQTYEQYF. CDR3 DNA: TGTGCCAGCAGCCAGGGCCAGACCTACGAGCAGTACTTC.

This clone was picked up a small number of times. The rearrangement joins TRBV18 to TRBJ2-1; TRBD2 matches 10 bases. CDR1 KGHSH and CDR2 LQKENI come from the germline V gene. The CDR3 has 17 amino acids. V gave up 0 bases and J gave up 2 bases; unmatched junction bases: 4. The CDR3 nucleotides are TGTGCCAGCTCACCACCCGGCCTAGCGGGGGCCTACAATGAGCAGTTCTTC. Protein sequence: CASSPPGLAGAYNEQFF.

The chain recombines TRBV5-5 with TRBJ2-3; the D gene is possibly TRBD2 (5 bases). Germline assignment: CDR1 SGHKS and CDR2 YYEKEE (reference sequence). The germline V and J ends were trimmed by 4 bases and 4 bases, with 10 bases remaining between them. The CDR3 consists of 13 residues. In DNA form, the CDR3 reads TGTGCCAGCAGCCCGGGATCCCCAGATACGCAGTATTTT. This gives the protein CASSPGSPDTQYF.

In this sample, this clone turned up once. The rearrangement joins TRBV6-6 to TRBJ2-7, with TRBD2 matching over 8 bases. Unmatched junction bases numbered 4, after V lost 1 base and J lost 2 bases. Germline CDR1 MNHNY, CDR2 SVGAGI (reference sequence). The length of the CDR3 is 15 residues. The DNA for the CDR3 is TGTGCCAGCAGTTACTTAGCGGGACACCCCTACGAGCAGTACTTC. Translated, it gives CASSYLAGHPYEQYF.

The J gene is TRBJ1-2, the V gene TRBV14; unclear D gene. V gave up 0 bases and J gave up 5 bases, with 10 bases separating them. The germline V gene has CDR1 SGHDN and CDR2 FVKESK. This CDR3 region has 14 residues. CDR3 region: CASSQDVRWYGYTF. As DNA, the CDR3 is TGTGCCAGCAGCCAAGACGTGCGGTGGTATGGCTACACCTTC.

The CDR3 DNA follows: TGTGCCAGCAGCCAAAATCGTCGCACAGATACGCAGTATTTT. It specifies CASSQNRRTDTQYF. The rearrangement uses TRBV3-1 (or the pseudogene TRBV3-2) and TRBJ2-3, with no clear D. The V and J ends lost 2 bases and 1 base respectively, with 7 bases between them. Germline V CDR1 and CDR2: LGHDT, YNNKEL (reference sequence). CDR3 length: 14 amino acids.

This sequence joins TRBV19 and TRBJ1-2; TRBD1 is a possible D gene (6 bases). Germline values: CDR1 LNHDA, CDR2 SQIVND (reference sequence). This CDR3 has 13 residues. Trimming took 5 bases from V and 2 from J, leaving 9 bases between them. The DNA for the CDR3 is TGTGCCAGTAGTGCCAGGGGAAACTATGGCTACACCTTC. Translating it yields CASSARGNYGYTF.

This sequence joins TRBV4-3 and TRBJ1-2; 7 bases align to TRBD1. CDR1 is LGHNA and CDR2 is YSLEER in the germline V gene. Trimming at V came to 0 bases and at J to 3 bases, leaving 13 bases not matched to a gene. The CDR3 is 18 amino acids. CDR3: CASSQDLNRADRDYGYTF. CDR3 DNA: TGCGCCAGCAGCCAAGATTTAAATAGGGCAGACAGGGACTATGGCTACACCTTC.

This chain connects TRBV3-1 (or the pseudogene TRBV3-2) to TRBJ2-1; 11 nucleotides line up with TRBD2. In germline, CDR1 is LGHDT, CDR2 YNNKEL (reference sequence). The CDR3 covers 18 residues. The junction had 7 bases not matched to a gene; V was cut back by 3 bases and J by 0 bases. The CDR3 loop reads CASSQGLAERSSYNEQFF. CDR3 nucleotide sequence: TGTGCCAGCAGCCAGGGACTAGCGGAAAGGAGCTCCTACAATGAGCAGTTCTTC.

This rearrangement joins TRBV10-3 to TRBJ1-1; D remains ambiguous. Per the germline V gene, CDR1 is ENHRY and CDR2 is SYGVKD. CDR3 length: 13 residues. V shed 4 bases and J shed 1 base, with 7 bases lying between them. The CDR3 is CAISAPGNTEAFF. CDR3 nucleotides: TGTGCCATCAGTGCGCCAGGGAACACTGAAGCTTTCTTT.

This rearrangement joins TRBV30 to TRBJ1-2; D is unclear. Trimming stripped 3 bases from V and 7 bases from J, with 18 bases between. The germline V gene has CDR1 GTSNPN and CDR2 SVGIG (reference sequence). This CDR3 spans 14 amino acids. CDR3 sequence (DNA): TGTGCCTGGAGGCCGGGAACCCGTTTTTTTGGCTACACCTTC. Translation: CAWRPGTRFFGYTF. The full variable domain, in which reference TRBV30 and TRBJ1-2 provide the parts outside the CDR3, is SQTIHQWPATLVQPVGSPLSLECTVEGTSNPNLYWYRQAAGRGLQLLFYSVGIGQISSEVPQNLSASRPQDRQFILSSKKLLLSDSGFYLCAWRPGTRFFGYTFGSGTRLTVV.